Sequencing of this T cell receptor beta chain was carried out in a study of shared clonotypes between healthy human individuals. For the study at large: Ranging from 18 to 49 in age, donors were two women and a few men. For every donor, three CD4 naive, three CD4 memory, two CD8 naive and one CD8 memory plates were used. Study observations and caveats: Across a handful of donors, naive CD4 shared around 5%, naive CD8 more than 3%, memory CD4 2% to 2.5%, memory CD8 around 0.42%.

Libraries were prepared by immunoSEQ multiplex PCR; TCRdb keeps only in-frame clonotypes and omits some of them. Seen here are a few million clones, approximately 90% observed once, and the top ten hold around 0.38%. About this clone: Antigen unknown.

This CDR3 comprises 20 residues. The V gene's germline CDR1 is LGHNA and CDR2 YNFKEQ. V was clipped by 4 bases and J by 0 bases; unmatched bases: 16. The sample comprised naive CD4+ T cells from PBMCs. Subset in this sample: CD45RA+ positively selected. The chain is built from TRBV4-2 and TRBJ2-1; 9 bases fit TRBD1. This sequence was found in a man between 18 and 29 years old in good health. Some clones in this sample may be carry-over from other donors' samples. Written as DNA, the CDR3 is TGTGCCAGCAGCCGCCGGGGACAGGGATCATCCCTTAGCTCCTACAATGAGCAGTTCTTC. This encodes CASSRRGQGSSLSSYNEQFF.